This TCR beta chain emerged from a study of T cell repertoires in aging, cancer and after chemotherapy. General study results and limits: Rebound thymic output was suggested by rising median generation probability during chemotherapy in each cancer cohort.

Multiplex touch-down PCR with TRB-A/B primers amplified rearranged V-D-J TRB sequences. TCRdb reprocessed the multiplex PCR reads via MiXCR and lists one record per CDR3 protein. The table shows approximately 9,600 distinct CDR3 sequences, with 25% to 30% occurring only once. Peripheral blood genomic DNA, not sorted cells or RNA, was the template. On this clonotype: Its antigen remains unidentified.

The CDR3 is made up of 14 amino acids. Trimming at V came to 6 bases and at J to 3 bases, leaving 6 bases not matched to a gene. Germline V gene data show CDR1 as MNHEY and CDR2 as SMNVEV (reference sequence). Sample: blood. The chain has TRBV27 and TRBJ2-7, with 9 bases fitting TRBD1. This sequence originates from a human donor in good health. The CDR3 loop is CASSTGTGSYEQYF. The CDR3 nucleotides read TGTGCCAGCAGCACCGGGACAGGGAGCTACGAGCAGTACTTC.